Below, one T cell receptor beta chain is given with its context. This clone was seen just once. What antigen it recognizes has not been identified. No much larger clone exists at a distance of one base, and base qualities are not known. This record comes from a study of cytomegalovirus exposure and HLA in healthy donors (dated by TCRdb to the late 2010s). In the study overall: According to an earlier analysis of several hundred of the donors, about 179 million T cells yielded 90 million to 130 million unique TCR beta sequences and approximately 300 Gb of sequence data. Rather than drawing on any new phenotypic data, the later analysis identified candidate immune exposures from TCR beta sequences and the way those sequences occurred across donors. To study patterns of TCR occurrence, a later analysis re-analyzed previously published TCR beta repertoires from 500 to 850 donors and added high-resolution HLA genotyping. On average, approximately 250,000 unique TCR beta nucleotide sequences were sequenced per donor among fewer than 500 genotyped donors of the cohort, with about 17% of those sequences being non-productive. In a later genetic analysis, genome-wide SNP genotypes for about three fifths of the roughly 670 donors were used, and that subset was treated as a discovery cohort. The study was designed to test whether signatures of past pathogen exposure could be identified by cataloging public T cell receptors. Class I and class II HLA loci were covered by the typing at four-digit resolution. In an earlier analysis of several hundred of the donors, high-throughput TCR beta sequencing was used to judge whether each TCR beta V gene segment behaved as functional or pseudogenic. About 320 gigabases of sequencing data and around 87 million unique TCR sequences were included in an early release covering about 600 HLA-typed donors. Five DR-DQ haplotypes were handled as single units for association and clustering, since linkage in the cohort was strong. The genetic ancestry cluster associated with self-reported Caucasian donors included 80% to 90% of the 398 genotyped donors. Every discovery cohort repertoire had been produced on one sequencing platform. Typing coverage differed by locus: A, B, C, DRB1 and DQB1 were typed in about 620-640 donors, DQA1 in about 550, DPA1 in over 600, and DPB1 in roughly 450. The study combined high-throughput TCR immunosequencing, statistical association of individual TCRs with disease status, and machine learning to predict cytomegalovirus infection status. The T cell repertoires of around 670 subjects were profiled by immunosequencing and related to cytomegalovirus serostatus. Donor age, sex, ethnicity and CMV serostatus were compiled together with the repertoire data. Along with the roughly 700-subject first cohort, a separate validation cohort of 120 different subjects was used.

The cohort comprised 666 healthy bone marrow donors. Cohort members were all nominally healthy when sampled, although unrecorded immune exposures were likely present. The donor was CMV seronegative and belonged to the group of over 300 seronegative cohort members. Each donor provided a peripheral blood sample, and peripheral blood mononuclear cells were used for TCR beta sequencing. The Qiagen DNeasy Blood Extraction Kit was used to extract genomic DNA from the blood cell samples. Counted from cysteine to phenylalanine, this CDR3 has 16 amino acids. Of all the DNA, just the CDR3 is kept, 48 bases in frame from base 1. The germline V gene encodes CDR1 SGHRS and CDR2 YFSETQ. Between the V and J ends, shortened by 4 bases and 4 bases respectively, the junction contains 18 bases. The library was generated by the immunoSEQ multiplex PCR assay. For the multiplex PCR, a mixture combining 60 forward primers for TCR Vbeta segments and 13 reverse primers for TCR Jbeta segments was used. The CDR3 region of rearranged TCR beta genes was amplified from genomic DNA with a multiplex PCR assay. Amplified TCR beta libraries were sequenced as 87-base-pair reads on the Illumina HiSeq System. The authors' pipeline ran thus. Across the 700 or so repertoires, a later analysis counted approximately 75 million unique TCR beta chains, around 11 million of which were shared by at least two donors. Raw reads were error-corrected and collapsed into unique sequences with a nearest-neighbor algorithm that merged closely related sequences to remove PCR and sequencing errors. V, D and J gene segments were assigned by aligning CDR3 sequences to IMGT reference sequences. For a sequence to be retained, a match of at least six nucleotides was required to both a V gene segment and a J gene segment. A rearrangement was called productive if the CDR3 had no stop codons and remained in frame with V and J, and every other rearrangement was called non-productive. Following IMGT convention, CDR3 was defined as the stretch from the second conserved V-encoded cysteine to the conserved J-encoded phenylalanine. Sequences without an unambiguous match to a single V gene segment were excluded from the earlier analysis of 500 to 700 of the donors. In an earlier analysis of several hundred of the donors, V segments were called functional above 56.7% productive rearrangements and were called segregating when the between-donor standard deviation exceeded 5%. A statistical classification framework was built to diagnose cytomegalovirus status from the catalog of TCR beta chain sequences. In a later analysis, V and J genes were assigned by comparing TCR nucleotide sequences against IMGT/GENE-DB human TR gene sequences. A later analysis assigned CDR3 sequences and most-parsimonious VDJ recombination scenarios with the TCRdist pipeline. A later analysis defined each TCR beta chain by its CDR3 amino acid sequence plus V-gene family, and excluded reads lacking a unique V-gene family. In a later analysis, 450 to 600 highly shared, low-generation-probability nucleotide sequences were removed to address suspected cross-contamination and a sequencing artifact. In a later analysis, a clonal expansion index for each public chain was calculated from normalized within-repertoire ranks of inferred template counts. Generation probabilities in a later analysis came from a VDJ recombination model fitted to out-of-frame rearrangements, and those results were checked against IGoR. Hypergeometric tests were used in a later analysis to score TCR-TCR, TCR-HLA and TCR-CMV co-occurrence, with a repertoire-size bias correction applied to the TCR pairs. A later analysis estimated false discovery rates by permuting HLA or CMV assignments 20 times. In a later analysis, co-occurring TCRs were grouped using DBSCAN, with TCRdist sequence similarity added in when clustering inside HLA-allele-positive subsets. Repertoires with fewer than 30,000 or more than 120,000 public chains were left out of co-occurrence clustering, as were roughly five repertoires with anomalous nucleotide sharing. TCRdb mirrors the immuneACCESS table, restricted to in-frame sequences. Some clones are absent from its copies; in checked studies, under half trace to an unresolved V gene, and the reason for the others is unknown. V and J calls and clone size are as listed in that table; D and trimming were resolved from the DNA. The sample data list hundreds of thousands of clones, and approximately 78% of these were observed just once. Of the sample, 3% to 4% falls within the top ten clones.

The full study reports these points: According to a later analysis, TCR association rates differed among HLA loci, with DRB1 alleles showing the most associated TCRs and HLA-C alleles showing the fewest. The earlier analysis of approximately 540 of the donors excluded approximately 17 rarely observed V segments, including chromosome 9 orphons, because counts were too low. Because some donors lacked HLA typing at each locus, the association tests relied only on the typed subset. In a later genetic analysis, fewer N-insertions in productive TCRs were reported among donors in an Asian-associated ancestry cluster than the roughly 710-donor mean. Linkage disequilibrium might explain the correlated functional status among segregating V segments, but an unknown experimental factor could not be ruled out. A cluster of highly shared sequence variants was judged likely to represent a technical artifact of the sequencing pipeline. This cohort had only TCR beta chains sequenced, and the lack of alpha or paired-chain data limited which features could be detected. In both the original and validation cohorts, the classifier was reported to diagnose cytomegalovirus status with high specificity and sensitivity. In a later analysis, HLA-associated TCR beta chains showed more clonal expansion and lower generation probabilities than non-associated chains that were equally common. Because the 87-base-pair reads could not distinguish some IMGT-functional V segments, including TRBV6-2 and TRBV6-3, those segments were excluded. In a later analysis, about 17,000 TCR beta sequences were associated with specific HLA alleles at a false discovery rate of 0.05. An association between a missense DCLRE1C variant and V-gene and J-gene trimming of TCR beta chains was found in a later genetic analysis and replicated in an independent cohort. In an earlier analysis of 500 to 650 of the donors, most TCR beta V segments appeared in productive rearrangements about 87% or about 30% of the time, broadly matching IMGT annotations. According to a later analysis, most CMV-associated TCR beta chains appeared to be HLA-restricted, and the HLA associations seemed to be driven largely by CMV exposure. While some public TCRs were present in many individuals, most TCR sequences turned up only very rarely across donors. Immune exposure information for the cohort was limited to CMV serostatus. A few of the identified cytomegalovirus-associated TCR beta chains were confirmed in vitro to be specific for cytomegalovirus antigens. A further reported finding was that TCR beta sequences accurately predicted the HLA-A and HLA-B alleles for most subjects in the first cohort. Roughly uniform sequencing depth across donors was assumed in presence/absence analyses, although this assumption may not hold. Strong co-occurrence of HLA alleles, especially DR and DQ, made assigning TCR associations to individual alleles difficult. It was suggested by the authors that the approach could potentially be generalized to other disease states and immunological phenotypes. According to a later analysis, parvovirus B19, influenza, CMV and Epstein-Barr virus appeared linked to several top co-occurrence clusters. The study listed 164 TCR beta chains as associated with cytomegalovirus.

This clonotype was sampled from a male donor in good health and CMV-seronegative. The receptor chain draws on TRBV5-1 and TRBJ2-1; TRBD1 is possibly the D segment (6 matching bases). Sequences were obtained from PBMCs. The CDR3 corresponds to CASSPETGPTYNEQFF. The nucleotide sequence reads as follows: TGCGCCAGCAGCCCTGAGACAGGCCCAACTTACAATGAGCAGTTCTTC.